This entry concerns a single T cell receptor (beta chain). This specimen comes from a study of T-cell memory formation after mild COVID-19. For the study at large: TCR clusters showed largely donor specificity.

The ends were cut back, 3 bases at V and 2 bases at J, with 11 bases in the middle. This CDR3 comprises 15 residues. Germline loops: CDR1 KGHSH, CDR2 LQKENI. Using its own MiXCR run on the 5' RACE reads, TCRdb lists one record per CDR3 protein. Among under 200,000 distinct CDR3 sequences listed, 11% were seen once. The specimen was PBMCs or a T cell subset sorted from them (not recorded which). The receptor was derived from a man aged 18 to 29 who had mild COVID-19 (a few samples of this study predate the infection). Cell type and time point are not known. The chain couples TRBV18 to TRBJ1-5; D gene uncertain. CDR3 bases: TGTGCCAGCTCACCGGCGTATGCGGGCAATCAGCCCCAGCATTTT. Encoded protein: CASSPAYAGNQPQHF.